Presented here are 2 T cell receptor beta chains from one specimen sequenced in a study of spatial heterogeneity in lung cancer (dated by TCRdb to 2018 to 2020). Library creation used 5' RACE. Sequencing took place on a NextSeq 500. TCRdb reprocessed the public reads (quality trimming at Q25 with fastp, clone calling with MiXCR) and kept in-frame beta chains. Every entry covers one CDR3 protein and lists the most common genes and DNA from its rows. The sample records nearly 11,000 distinct CDR3 sequences, more than 4% of which are singletons. The ten largest clones represent around 11% of the sample. What this sample's time point label stands for: sample taken at primary tumor resection. What the research found in general, with its limitations: The tumor nonsynonymous mutation count correlated with the number of expanded alpha and beta TCRs within the tumor.

These TCRs are of unknown antigen specificity. The sequences come from lung tumor tissue, collected at surgery. Source of these receptors: a male donor with early-stage non-small cell lung cancer.

To note about this clonotype: Because this beta chain is a stray read in a library intended to capture alpha chains, its abundance should not be given much weight. This chain links TRBV10-3 with TRBJ1-2; D not resolved. This CDR3 is built from 13 residues. Germline V gives CDR1 ENHRY, CDR2 SYGVKD. Trimming removed 4 bases at V and 4 bases at J, with 10 bases between. The CDR3 is CAISVEDSYGYTF. CDR3 sequence (DNA): TGTGCCATCAGTGTGGAGGATTCCTATGGCTACACCTTC.

Sample share makes this clonotype medium-sized. This beta chain represents an off-target read in a library built for alpha chains; its size is of limited meaning. This chain links TRBV19 with TRBJ2-1; TRBD2 matches at 7 bases. The CDR3 runs 15 residues. The germline gives CDR1 LNHDA, CDR2 SQIVND (reference sequence). The ends lost 3 bases at V and 3 bases at J; junction bases unmatched: 5. CDR3 DNA sequence: TGTGCCAGTAGTATCTCCCTAGCGGTCTACAATGAGCAGTTCTTC. The encoded protein is CASSISLAVYNEQFF.